Given below is one T cell receptor (beta chain) in context. The antigen remains undetermined. This entry is derived from a study of response to subunit inactivated influenza vaccine. Study-wide points: Each seasonal influenza vaccination, the authors suggested, recruits few new T cells.

V was trimmed by 4 bases and J by 2 bases, leaving 12 bases between them. The V gene's germline CDR1 is SGHTA and CDR2 FQGTGA. The CDR3 is made up of 14 amino acids. Each CDR3 protein is one row after TCRdb ran MiXCR on the RT-PCR reads. The table lists 500,000 or so distinct CDR3 sequences, more than 15% of them singletons. This sequence was found in a man aged 45 to 70 who received an inactivated influenza vaccine. Sequenced here: CD4+ T cells sorted from PBMCs, sampled roughly 24 months after vaccination. The rearrangement links TRBV7-3 to TRBJ2-7; D possibly corresponds to TRBD1 (6 bases). CDR3 sequence reads: CASSSLQGPYEQYF. CDR3 in DNA: TGTGCCAGCAGCTCGTTACAGGGACCCTACGAGCAGTACTTC. The entire variable domain, with the rest obtained from reference TRBV7-3 and TRBJ2-7, is as follows: GAGVSQTPSNKVTEKGKYVELRCDPISGHTALYWYRQSLGQGPEFLIYFQGTGAADDSGLPNDRFFAVRPEGSVSTLKIQRTERGDSAVYLCASSSLQGPYEQYFGPGTRLTVT.